This record looks at one T cell receptor (beta chain) sequence and its context. Its antigen remains unknown. Prepared libraries of TCR beta cDNA carried unique molecular identifiers. TCRdb ran MiXCR on the PCR reads and lists one entry per CDR3 protein. The sample consists of about 770,000 distinct CDR3 sequences, under 60% of them appearing once. This sample was included in a study of post-analysis software for immune sequencing data. General observations from the study: Included in a set of 5 or 6 TRBV segments more frequent in patients than controls were TRBV5-6, TRBV5-1 and TRBV20-1.

This CDR3 spans 15 amino acids. Germline assignment: CDR1 LGHNA and CDR2 YSLEER. V lost 1 base and J 0 bases, leaving 7 bases between the germline ends. This TCR was recovered from a girl aged 5 to 17 with multiple sclerosis. The V and J genes are TRBV4-3 and TRBJ2-1; D is uncertain. Sequenced: blood. CDR3 sequence: CASSQVRGSYNEQFF. The CDR3 DNA follows: TGCGCCAGCAGCCAAGTCCGCGGCTCCTACAATGAGCAGTTCTTC.